Listed below are T cell receptor beta chains from one sample, sequenced in a study of spatial heterogeneity in lung cancer. TCRdb ran MiXCR on the 5' RACE reads and lists one entry per CDR3 protein. The table records around 730 distinct CDR3 sequences, 14% to 15% of them present only once. The starting material was lung tumor tissue, obtained at surgery. The origin of the receptors is a male donor with early-stage non-small cell lung cancer. CDR3s leave out the opening cysteine and the closing phenylalanine or tryptophan. A D gene is named only where the DNA matches it firmly. Only some rows state a clone size, as once, few, many or a class for expanded clones.

d_call clone_size j_call v_call cdr3_aa
TRBD1 medium-sized TRBJ2-1 TRBV5-6 ASSTETGPSYNEQF
- large TRBJ1-4 TRBV20-1 SARDRVLREKLF
- - TRBJ1-5 TRBV6-1 ASSVGLGGIPQPQH
- medium-sized TRBJ1-5 TRBV27 ASRDGGPNQPQH
TRBD2 large TRBJ2-2 TRBV4-1 ASSPPPVGLAGLATGELF
- medium-sized TRBJ1-6 TRBV6-6 ASSIWGNNSPLH
- large TRBJ1-4 TRBV7-9 ASSRGQVEGQLF
TRBD1 - TRBJ1-4 TRBV7-9 ASANRGEKLF
TRBD2 large TRBJ2-3 TRBV3-1 ASSQGPPALGLAGDTQY
TRBD2 - TRBJ2-3 TRBV20-1 SASSTGLAGTDTQY
TRBD1 - TRBJ2-7 TRBV5-1 ASSLATGTYEQY
- medium-sized TRBJ1-3 TRBV29-1 SGQGGAGNTIY
- medium-sized TRBJ2-7 TRBV25-1 ASSEGASAAYEQY
TRBD2 few TRBJ2-5 TRBV24-1 ATSLAGAETQY
TRBD1 medium-sized TRBJ1-4 TRBV10-2 ASSEQGGEKLF
TRBD1 large TRBJ1-3 TRBV20-1 SAKKGTGLNTIY
TRBD1 - TRBJ1-1 TRBV29-1 SVQGQANTEAF
- few TRBJ2-5 TRBV19 VTAGTETQY
TRBD2 large TRBJ2-7 TRBV18 ASSPTSGSYEQY
TRBD1 medium-sized TRBJ1-2 TRBV10-3 ATTAGTGGYGYT
TRBD2 once TRBJ2-1 TRBV20-1 SASRGLENEQF
TRBD2 medium-sized TRBJ2-1 TRBV19 ATRLAAYNEQF
- medium-sized TRBJ1-1 TRBV27 ASTPPLSTEAF
- large TRBJ2-2 TRBV20-1 SARDQGTVNTGELF
- medium-sized TRBJ1-1 TRBV27 ASSYLREMTEAF
TRBD1 medium-sized TRBJ2-1 TRBV7-9 ASSPTGGTSKNEQF
- large TRBJ2-7 TRBV18 ASSPLSAPTYEQY
TRBD2 large TRBJ2-2 TRBV18 ASSVGLASNTGELF
TRBD1 large TRBJ2-7 TRBV7-2 ASSISDRAWYEQY
- medium-sized TRBJ2-3 TRBV5-1 ASSFMSTDTQY
TRBD2 large TRBJ2-5 TRBV5-6 ASSLRLAGQETQY
TRBD2 medium-sized TRBJ2-5 TRBV9 ASSVVAGVWETQY
- large TRBJ2-5 TRBV5-1 ASSLRSGRLQETQY
- large TRBJ2-7 TRBV7-8 ASSLTRSSYEQY
TRBD1 medium-sized TRBJ1-2 TRBV20-1 SAIPGQRFLDYGYT
- large TRBJ2-7 TRBV7-8 ASSLQLAQAGEQY
- - TRBJ2-3 TRBV10-3 ASSPTRLLRVDTQY
TRBD1 large TRBJ2-7 TRBV5-6 ASSLPDRYEQY